This TCR beta chain was recorded in a study of blood T cell repertoires in COVID-19. Trimming stripped 4 bases from V and 5 bases from J, with 15 bases between. The CDR3 consists of 14 residues. Germline V gene sequence: CDR1 SQVTM, CDR2 ANQGSEA. As processed by the authors: Reference gene primer amplification in the assay estimated nucleated cell counts. Produced via immunoSEQ multiplex PCR; TCRdb's table is partial and in-frame only. From that table come the V and J calls and clone size; the DNA was used to work out D and trimming. The repertoire holds a few hundred thousand clones, with 85% as singletons.

The specimen sequenced was peripheral blood. This sequence was found in a woman younger than 35 with acute or convalescent COVID-19. The V call is TRBV29-1, the J call TRBJ2-1; D is possibly TRBD2 (5 bases). The CDR3 DNA reads TGCAGCGTTGGGAGCGGCCTTATTGACAATGAGCAGTTCTTC. As protein: CSVGSGLIDNEQFF.